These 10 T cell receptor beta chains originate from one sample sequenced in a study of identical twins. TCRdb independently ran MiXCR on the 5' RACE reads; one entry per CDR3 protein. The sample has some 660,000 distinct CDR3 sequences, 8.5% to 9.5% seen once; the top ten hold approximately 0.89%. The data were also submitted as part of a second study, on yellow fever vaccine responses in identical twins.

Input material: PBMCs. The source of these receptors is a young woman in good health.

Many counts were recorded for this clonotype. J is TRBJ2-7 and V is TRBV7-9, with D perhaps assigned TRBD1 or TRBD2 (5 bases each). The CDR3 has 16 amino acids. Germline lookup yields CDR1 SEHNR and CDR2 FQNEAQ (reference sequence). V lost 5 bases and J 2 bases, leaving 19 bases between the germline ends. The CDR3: CASSPRLGDLTYEQYF. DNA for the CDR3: TGTGCCAGCAGCCCCCGACTGGGGGATTTAACCTACGAGCAGTACTTC.

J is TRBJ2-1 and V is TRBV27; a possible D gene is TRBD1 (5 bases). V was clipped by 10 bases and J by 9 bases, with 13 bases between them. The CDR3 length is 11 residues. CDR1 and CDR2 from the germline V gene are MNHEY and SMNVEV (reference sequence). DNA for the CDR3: TGTGCCACCTCGCAGGGTACTGAGCAGTTCTTC. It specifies CATSQGTEQFF.

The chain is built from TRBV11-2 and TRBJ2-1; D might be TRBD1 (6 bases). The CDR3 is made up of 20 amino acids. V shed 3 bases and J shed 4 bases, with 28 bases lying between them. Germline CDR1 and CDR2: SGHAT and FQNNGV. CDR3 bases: TGTGCCAGCAGCTTCACACTCACCTGGACAGAAAAACAAGTATACAATGAGCAGTTCTTC. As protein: CASSFTLTWTEKQVYNEQFF.

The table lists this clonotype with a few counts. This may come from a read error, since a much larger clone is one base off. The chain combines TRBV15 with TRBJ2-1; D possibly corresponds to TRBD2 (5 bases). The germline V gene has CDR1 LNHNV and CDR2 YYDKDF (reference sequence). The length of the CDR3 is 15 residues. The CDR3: CATSRGTDSYNEQSF. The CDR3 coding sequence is TGTGCCACCAGCAGAGGCACGGACTCCTACAATGAGCAGTCCTTC.

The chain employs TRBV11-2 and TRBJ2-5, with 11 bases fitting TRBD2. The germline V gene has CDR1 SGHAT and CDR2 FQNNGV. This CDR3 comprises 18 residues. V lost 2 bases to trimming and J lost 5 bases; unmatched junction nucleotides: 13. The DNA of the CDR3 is TGTGCCAGCAGCTTACAGGGAACTAGCGGGAGACCCGGGGAGACCCAGTACTTC. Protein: CASSLQGTSGRPGETQYF.

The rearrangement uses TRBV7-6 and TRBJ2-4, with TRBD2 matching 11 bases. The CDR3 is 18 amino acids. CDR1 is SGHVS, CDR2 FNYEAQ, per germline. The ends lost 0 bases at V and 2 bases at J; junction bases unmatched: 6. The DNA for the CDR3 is TGTGCCAGCAGCTTAGCTAGCGGGGGGGCGGCCCCCAAAAACATTCAGTACTTC. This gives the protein CASSLASGGAAPKNIQYF.

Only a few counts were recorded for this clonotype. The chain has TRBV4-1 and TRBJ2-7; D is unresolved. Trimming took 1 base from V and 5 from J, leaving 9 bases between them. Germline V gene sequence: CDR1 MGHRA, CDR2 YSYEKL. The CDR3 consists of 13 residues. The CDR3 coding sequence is TGCGCCAGCAGCCAAGCAAGGGATGACGAGCAGTACTTC. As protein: CASSQARDDEQYF.

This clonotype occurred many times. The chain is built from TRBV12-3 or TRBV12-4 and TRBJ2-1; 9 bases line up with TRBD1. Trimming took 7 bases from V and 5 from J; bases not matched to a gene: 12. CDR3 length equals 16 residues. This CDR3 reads CASKLRPGQGNNEQFF. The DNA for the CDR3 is TGTGCCAGCAAGCTTCGACCGGGACAGGGCAACAATGAGCAGTTCTTC.

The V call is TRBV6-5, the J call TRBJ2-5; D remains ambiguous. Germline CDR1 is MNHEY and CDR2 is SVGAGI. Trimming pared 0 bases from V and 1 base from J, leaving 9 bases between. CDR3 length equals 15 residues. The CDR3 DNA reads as TGTGCCAGCAGTTACTCGTTCTGGGGCCAAGAGACCCAGTACTTC. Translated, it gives CASSYSFWGQETQYF.

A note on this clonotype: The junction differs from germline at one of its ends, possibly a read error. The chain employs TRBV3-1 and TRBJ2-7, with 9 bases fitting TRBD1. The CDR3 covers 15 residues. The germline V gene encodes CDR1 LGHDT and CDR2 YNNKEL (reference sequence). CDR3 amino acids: CASCQTGTGTNEQYF. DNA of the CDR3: TGTGCCAGCTGCCAAACCGGGACAGGGACTAACGAGCAGTACTTC.